A single sample is the source of the 17 T cell receptor beta chains below, sequenced in a study of Graves' ophthalmopathy and Graves' hyperthyroidism. CDR3 regions of TCR beta were amplified from RNA transcripts. HTBI primers served in a first-round RT-PCR, which a second-round multiplex PCR followed. A single record per CDR3 protein comes from TCRdb applying MiXCR to the multiplex PCR reads. The sample holds 740,000 or so distinct CDR3 sequences, around 40% seen once. The sample was peripheral blood. The origin of the receptors is an adult man with Graves' ophthalmopathy.

This clonotype was seen only a few times. This chain joins TRBV5-1 and TRBJ2-5, with D possibly being TRBD1 (5 bases). The CDR3 consists of 13 residues. Germline V gene sequence: CDR1 SGHRS, CDR2 YFSETQ. The V end was cut by 0 bases, the J end by 4 bases, with 7 bases between. The CDR3: CASSLGTRETQYF. CDR3 DNA sequence: TGCGCCAGCAGCTTGGGGACACGAGAGACCCAGTACTTC.

This chain joins TRBV10-1 and TRBJ1-1, with 8 bases lining up with TRBD1. Germline CDR1 reads WNHNN; CDR2 reads SYGVQD (reference sequence). The ends lost 0 bases at V and 6 bases at J; junction bases unmatched: 6. The CDR3 loop spans 15 amino acids. The CDR3, as DNA: TGCGCCAGCAGTGAGTCACCCAGGGGGCTCTCTGAAGCTTTCTTT. Its translation: CASSESPRGLSEAFF.

This clonotype was observed a single time. The genes are TRBV15 and TRBJ1-6; D not resolved. This CDR3 contains 15 residues. V lost 3 bases and J lost 9, with 15 bases in between. CDR1 is LNHNV, CDR2 YYDKDF, per germline (reference sequence). In DNA, the CDR3 is TGTGCCACCAGCAGCAACGGTGCGGGAGGTTCACCCCTCCACTTT. This codes for CATSSNGAGGSPLHF.

The chain has TRBV24-1 and TRBJ1-5; 8 nucleotides match TRBD1. With V trimmed by 5 bases and J by 5 bases, 10 bases remained unmatched. Germline loops: CDR1 KGHDR, CDR2 SFDVKD. The CDR3 loop spans 16 amino acids. CDR3 in amino acids: CATSATPDREDQPQHF. CDR3 in DNA: TGTGCCACCAGTGCAACCCCGGACAGGGAAGATCAGCCCCAGCATTTT.

This clonotype appeared a few times. This chain joins TRBV6-6 and TRBJ2-5; the D is unclear. Trimming stripped 2 bases from V and 1 base from J, with 14 bases between. Germline CDR1 is MNHNY and CDR2 is SVGAGI (reference sequence). This CDR3 contains 16 residues. The CDR3 DNA follows: TGTGCCAGCAGTTACACCGTTTATAACGCCCAAGAGACCCAGTACTTC. It yields the protein CASSYTVYNAQETQYF.

This clonotype was observed many times. The V call is TRBV6-5, the J call TRBJ1-1, with D unresolved. This CDR3 contains 14 residues. V lost 2 bases and J lost 0, with 7 bases in between. Germline assignment: CDR1 MNHEY and CDR2 SVGAGI. The CDR3 region is CASSYAKVNTEAFF. For the CDR3, the DNA is TGTGCCAGCAGTTACGCGAAGGTGAACACTGAAGCTTTCTTT.

This clonotype was seen many times. This chain uses TRBV25-1 with TRBJ1-2; 7 nucleotides line up with TRBD1. Unmatched junction bases numbered 10, after V lost 1 base and J lost 5 bases. The CDR3 is 16 residues long. Germline CDR1 and CDR2: MGHDK and SYGVNS. CDR3 sequence reads: CASSEWLTGSVYGYTF. Written as DNA, the CDR3 is TGTGCCAGCAGTGAATGGTTGACAGGGAGTGTTTATGGCTACACCTTC.

The V and J genes are TRBV20-1 and TRBJ2-5; 8 bases align to TRBD2. CDR1 is DFQATT, CDR2 SNEGSKA, per germline (reference sequence). The CDR3 is made up of 15 amino acids. CDR3 bases: TGCAGGGTTCCGGGACTAGGAGCGGGTCGGGAGACCCAGTACTTC. The encoded protein is CRVPGLGAGRETQYF.

V gene TRBV25-1 combines with J gene TRBJ2-5, with 14 nucleotides matching TRBD2. The CDR3 length is 14 residues. The V segment lost 6 bases and the J segment 7 bases; nucleotides outside the gene matches: 4. Germline CDR1 MGHDK, CDR2 SYGVNS. In DNA, the CDR3 is TGTGCCAGCAGACGGACTAGCGGGAGGACGACCCAGTACTTC. Protein product: CASRRTSGRTTQYF.

The table lists this clonotype with many counts. The gene calls are TRBV29-1 and TRBJ2-5; D remains ambiguous. The germline gives CDR1 SQVTM, CDR2 ANQGSEA. The CDR3 loop spans 12 amino acids. The ends were cut back, 3 bases at V and 2 bases at J, with 7 bases in the middle. This CDR3 is CSVDDSQETQYF. The CDR3 DNA is TGCAGCGTTGACGACTCACAAGAGACCCAGTACTTC. Drawing the rest from reference TRBV29-1 and TRBJ2-5, the complete variable domain is SAVISQKPSRDICQRGTSLTIQCQVDSQVTMMFWYRQQPGQSLTLIATANQGSEATYESGFVIDKFPISRPNLTFSTLTVSNMSPEDSSIYLCSVDDSQETQYFGPGTRLLVL.

This clonotype was detected a few times. This chain joins TRBV20-1 and TRBJ1-5, with 11 bases matching TRBD1. Germline V gene sequence: CDR1 DFQATT, CDR2 SNEGSKA (reference sequence). There are 14 residues in the CDR3. V lost 6 bases and J lost 7; bases outside the gene matches: 8. The CDR3 DNA is TGCAGTGCCATCGGGACAGGGGGTCGGCAGCCCCAGCATTTT. This codes for CSAIGTGGRQPQHF.

This rearrangement joins TRBV24-1 to TRBJ1-5, with 7 bases lining up with TRBD1. CDR3 length: 15 residues. Germline lookup yields CDR1 KGHDR and CDR2 SFDVKD. V lost 11 bases, J lost 3 bases, and 12 bases stayed unmatched. In nucleotides, the CDR3 is TGTGCCAGCAGCTCCCGGGACAGTCACAATCAGCCCCAGCATTTT. It yields the protein CASSSRDSHNQPQHF.

The CDR3, as DNA: TGTGCCAGCAGCTTACTCTCCGGGACTAACTCCTACGAGCAGTACTTC. This translates into CASSLLSGTNSYEQYF. V is TRBV7-2 and J is TRBJ2-7, with 7 positions matching TRBD2. The CDR3 is 16 amino acids. The V gene's germline CDR1 is SGHTA and CDR2 FQGNSA. The ends lost 2 bases at V and 0 bases at J; junction bases unmatched: 7. Full variable domain (missing parts from reference TRBV7-2 and TRBJ2-7): GAGVSQSPSNKVTEKGKDVELRCDPISGHTALYWYRQSLGQGLEFLIYFQGNSAPDKSGLPSDRFSAERTGGSVSTLTIQRTQQEDSAVYLCASSLLSGTNSYEQYFGPGTRLTVT.

This clonotype was recorded a few times. The rearrangement uses TRBV2 and TRBJ1-2; TRBD1 matches 7 bases. Germline V gives CDR1 SNHLY, CDR2 FYNNEI. With V trimmed by 8 bases and J by 6 bases, 9 bases remained unmatched. The CDR3 contains 13 residues. Written as DNA, the CDR3 is TGTGCCAGCCGAGGGCAGGGGGAACATGGCTACACCTTC. Residues: CASRGQGEHGYTF.

In its sample, this clonotype was seen many times. The chain has TRBV25-1 and TRBJ2-5; D is undetermined. Trimming shortened V by 3 bases and J by 1 base, and 9 bases separated the two germline ends. The CDR3 totals 14 residues. Germline CDR1 and CDR2: MGHDK and SYGVNS. The CDR3: CASSEGQIQETQYF. The CDR3 nucleotides read TGTGCCAGCAGTGAGGGCCAGATCCAAGAGACCCAGTACTTC.

The chain carries TRBV20-1 and TRBJ2-5; TRBD1 aligns across 10 bases. Germline V CDR1 and CDR2: DFQATT, SNEGSKA (reference sequence). The CDR3 consists of 16 residues. V lost 0 bases to trimming and J lost 3 bases; unmatched junction nucleotides: 7. This chain's CDR3 is CSARDKDRGTKETQYF. The CDR3 DNA sequence: TGCAGTGCTAGAGACAAGGACAGGGGGACAAAAGAGACCCAGTACTTC.

This sequence joins TRBV29-1 and TRBJ1-2; no firm D call. Germline V gene sequence: CDR1 SQVTM, CDR2 ANQGSEA. This CDR3 spans 11 amino acids. CDR3 residues: CRSATNYGYTF. The CDR3 DNA sequence: TGCAGGTCGGCAACTAACTATGGCTACACCTTC. Supplemented by reference TRBV29-1 and TRBJ1-2, the full variable domain reads SAVISQKPSRDICQRGTSLTIQCQVDSQVTMMFWYRQQPGQSLTLIATANQGSEATYESGFVIDKFPISRPNLTFSTLTVSNMSPEDSSIYLCRSATNYGYTFGSGTRLTVV.